Shown below are 27 T cell receptor beta chains from a single sample sequenced in a study of vaccination and CD4 T cells after COVID-19. Treatment of the sample: roughly 10-day PBMC culture with coronavirus spike peptide pools or control peptides (ViraFEST assay). The Oncomine TCR Beta short-read assay generated sequence data from the DNA of cultured CD4+ T cells. One entry per CDR3 protein results from TCRdb running MiXCR on the PCR reads. The sample has some 20,000 distinct CDR3 sequences, about 32% seen once; the top ten hold under 15%. Their target antigens are unknown. Sequenced input: cultured CD4+ T cells from blood. The receptors were gathered from a human donor with COVID-19.

The V and J genes are TRBV11-3 and TRBJ2-3, with TRBD2 matching 7 bases. From germline, CDR1 is SGHNT and CDR2 YENEEA. The CDR3 totals 16 residues. Germline trimming cut 5 bases from V and 2 bases from J; bases unmatched to any gene: 10. As DNA, the CDR3 is TGTGCCAGCAGCCCCGTTGTGCGGGGGATCACAGATACGCAGTATTTT. Translating gives CASSPVVRGITDTQYF.

This clonotype has just one count. This chain joins TRBV6-1 and TRBJ1-4; the D gene is possibly TRBD1 (5 bases). The germline CDR1 and CDR2 sequences are MNHNS and SASEGT. The CDR3 has 14 amino acids. Trimming removed 3 bases from V and 5 bases from J, with 10 bases in between. CDR3: CASSDRGLNEKLFF. DNA of the CDR3: TGTGCCAGCAGTGATCGGGGGTTAAATGAAAAACTGTTTTTT.

The sample holds a few counts of this clonotype. The CDR3 nucleotides read TGCAGTGCTAGGGGCAGGGAAGGGCTTGGCTACACCTTC. It encodes CSARGREGLGYTF. This chain uses TRBV20-1 with TRBJ1-2; D perhaps matches TRBD1 (5 bases). V lost 3 bases and J lost 7, with 15 bases in between. From germline, CDR1 is DFQATT and CDR2 SNEGSKA (reference sequence). This CDR3 is built from 13 residues.

J is TRBJ1-3 and V is TRBV6-1; D is undetermined. From germline, CDR1 is MNHNS and CDR2 SASEGT. The V gene lost 6 bases and the J gene lost 4 bases, with 13 bases spanning the gap. The CDR3 sequence is 14 residues long. The CDR3 sequence is CASSPTPGGNTIYF. DNA for the CDR3: TGTGCCAGCAGCCCCACTCCGGGAGGAAACACCATATATTTT.

On this clonotype: At one end the junction does not follow the germline gene, possibly because of a read error. V is TRBV19 and J is TRBJ1-5; unclear D gene. The CDR3 is 13 residues long. Germline V gives CDR1 LNHDA, CDR2 SQIVND (reference sequence). The CDR3 region is CTSSISGNQPQHF. In DNA, the CDR3 is TGTACCAGTAGTATATCCGGCAATCAGCCCCAGCATTTT.

There are a few counts of this clonotype. This sequence joins TRBV27 and TRBJ2-7, with 7 bases lining up with TRBD1. The CDR3 sequence is 14 residues long. CDR1 is MNHEY, CDR2 SMNVEV, per germline (reference sequence). The trim removed 6 bases at V and 2 bases at J, leaving 7 bases unmatched. CDR3 nucleotide sequence: TGTGCCAGCAGGGGATACAGGGGAACCTACGAGCAGTACTTC. Translation gives CASRGYRGTYEQYF.

This clonotype was detected a few times. This chain uses TRBV29-1 with TRBJ1-2; TRBD1 matches 7 bases. CDR1 SQVTM and CDR2 ANQGSEA come from the germline V gene. The CDR3 has 12 residues. CDR3 DNA sequence: TGCGGAACCGGGACAGAGAACTATGGCTACACCTTC. Translated, it gives CGTGTENYGYTF.

V and J are TRBV7-2 and TRBJ1-2; 7 bases are shared with TRBD1. The CDR3 consists of 16 residues. Germline CDR1 reads SGHTA; CDR2 reads FQGNSA. V lost 7 bases to trimming and J lost 4 bases; unmatched junction nucleotides: 15. The CDR3 sequence: CASNPQGGGKFYGYTF. DNA of the CDR3: TGTGCCAGCAACCCCCAGGGGGGGGGAAAGTTCTATGGCTACACCTTC.

The V gene is TRBV11-3, the J gene TRBJ1-3; unclear D gene. Germline lookup yields CDR1 SGHNT and CDR2 YENEEA. V was cut by 6 bases and J by 2 bases, with 8 bases left in between. The CDR3 spans 13 residues. The CDR3, as DNA: TGTGCCAGCAGGGGATACACTGGAAACACCATATATTTT. Residues: CASRGYTGNTIYF.

A few counts support this clonotype. This chain joins TRBV30 and TRBJ1-2; TRBD1 is a possible D gene (5 bases). The CDR3 extends over 14 amino acids. Trimming removed 5 bases at V and 2 bases at J, with 15 bases between. Germline V gene data show CDR1 as GTSNPN and CDR2 as SVGIG (reference sequence). CDR3 DNA sequence: TGTGCCTGGGAGACTCGGGGGAGCAACTATGGCTACACCTTC. Translating gives CAWETRGSNYGYTF. Full variable domain (missing parts from reference TRBV30 and TRBJ1-2): SQTIHQWPATLVQPVGSPLSLECTVEGTSNPNLYWYRQAAGRGLQLLFYSVGIGQISSEVPQNLSASRPQDRQFILSSKKLLLSDSGFYLCAWETRGSNYGYTFGSGTRLTVV.

The chain uses TRBV6-2 or TRBV6-3 and TRBJ2-7; D call uncertain. Germline V gene lookup returns CDR1 MNHEY and CDR2 SVGEGT. The germline V and J ends were trimmed by 1 base and 0 bases, with 7 bases remaining between them. This CDR3 is built from 14 residues. The CDR3 sequence is CASSYLEGSYEQYF. For the CDR3, the DNA is TGTGCCAGCAGTTACTTAGAAGGCTCCTACGAGCAGTACTTC.

The table lists this clonotype with a few counts. The genes are TRBV19 and TRBJ1-2; D gene ambiguous. Trimming took off 3 bases at V and 2 bases at J, with 13 bases between the two ends. Germline assignment: CDR1 LNHDA and CDR2 SQIVND (reference sequence). This CDR3 has 15 residues. CDR3 amino acids: CASSMTGSTNYGYTF. CDR3 nucleotides: TGTGCCAGTAGTATGACCGGTTCTACCAACTATGGCTACACCTTC. The whole variable domain, remainder taken from reference TRBV19 and TRBJ1-2, is DGGITQSPKYLFRKEGQNVTLSCEQNLNHDAMYWYRQDPGQGLRLIYYSQIVNDFQKGDIAEGYSVSREKKESFPLTVTSAQKNPTAFYLCASSMTGSTNYGYTFGSGTRLTVV.

The chain employs TRBV2 and TRBJ1-6; 9 bases are shared with TRBD1. Germline values: CDR1 SNHLY, CDR2 FYNNEI. The CDR3 runs 17 residues. J was trimmed by 6 bases and V by 6 bases; bases with no gene match: 12. The CDR3 region has the DNA TGTGCCAGCAGGAGGGACAGGGTGGGATCGGGTAATTCACCCCTCCACTTT. Protein sequence: CASRRDRVGSGNSPLHF.

The table lists this clonotype with a few counts. The V call is TRBV6-1, the J call TRBJ1-2; D may be TRBD1 (6 bases). The CDR3 runs 11 residues. From germline, CDR1 is MNHNS and CDR2 SASEGT. Trimming stripped 6 bases from V and 7 bases from J, with 9 bases between. The CDR3 here is CASSPGAGYTF. CDR3 nucleotide sequence: TGTGCCAGCAGCCCAGGGGCTGGCTACACCTTC.

This rearrangement joins TRBV28 to TRBJ1-6; possibly TRBD1 for D (6 bases). Trimming shortened V by 5 bases and J by 7 bases, and 21 bases separated the two germline ends. Germline V gene data show CDR1 as MDHEN and CDR2 as SYDVKM. The CDR3 runs to 17 residues. CDR3 in DNA: TGTGCCAGCAGTACCGTCCGGGACACCTGGGGGAATTCACCCCTCCACTTT. Amino acids: CASSTVRDTWGNSPLHF.

The gene calls are TRBV7-8 and TRBJ2-5, with TRBD2 matching over 11 bases. The CDR3 has 15 amino acids. Germline trimming cut 5 bases from V and 2 bases from J; bases unmatched to any gene: 4. The germline gives CDR1 SGHVS, CDR2 FQNEAQ. This chain's CDR3 is CASSLLAGVQETQYF. CDR3 DNA sequence: TGTGCCAGCAGCCTACTAGCGGGGGTACAAGAGACCCAGTACTTC.

The V and J genes are TRBV11-3 and TRBJ2-1; the D is unclear. CDR3 length equals 15 residues. V was shortened by 5 bases and J by 2 bases, with 13 bases between the two germline ends. Germline lookup yields CDR1 SGHNT and CDR2 YENEEA. Here the CDR3 DNA reads TGTGCCAGCAGCCCTACAAGGGCCACCTACAATGAGCAGTTCTTC. This encodes CASSPTRATYNEQFF.

V and J are TRBV19 and TRBJ1-6; D might be TRBD1 (5 bases). The CDR3 has 18 residues. Germline assignment: CDR1 LNHDA and CDR2 SQIVND (reference sequence). V was pared by 6 bases and J by 6 bases, with 24 bases between. This CDR3 is CASRTRPSTGGSNSPLHF. The DNA for the CDR3 is TGTGCCAGTAGGACGAGACCATCAACTGGGGGGAGTAATTCACCCCTCCACTTT.

This clonotype is medium-sized (0.01 to 0.1%) within its sample. The chain links TRBV5-4 to TRBJ2-6, with unresolved D. Germline V gives CDR1 SGHNT, CDR2 YYREEE (reference sequence). The CDR3 has 15 amino acids. The germline V and J ends were trimmed by 1 base and 2 bases, with 7 bases remaining between them. Written as DNA, the CDR3 is TGTGCCAGCAGCTTGCCCACTCCTGGGGCCAACGTCCTGACTTTC. Its translation: CASSLPTPGANVLTF.

The rearrangement joins TRBV10-3 to TRBJ1-2; tentative D call: TRBD1 (5 bases). Trimming removed 3 bases at V and 6 bases at J, with 8 bases between. This CDR3 is built from 12 residues. From germline, CDR1 is ENHRY and CDR2 SYGVKD. CDR3 coding DNA: TGTGCCATCAGTGAAGACAGCCATGGCTACACCTTC. Translation gives CAISEDSHGYTF.

This clonotype was seen a handful of times. This chain joins TRBV20-1 and TRBJ2-1, with TRBD2 identical over 15 bases. There are 16 residues in the CDR3. The V and J ends lost 5 bases and 2 bases, in that order; junction bases with no gene match: 4. Per germline, CDR1 DFQATT and CDR2 SNEGSKA (reference sequence). CDR3 sequence reads: CSARTSGGAPYNEQFF. CDR3 nucleotide sequence: TGCAGTGCTCGGACTAGCGGGGGGGCCCCCTACAATGAGCAGTTCTTC.

This clonotype was found a few times. The chain carries TRBV12-3 or TRBV12-4 and TRBJ1-1; no clear D. The CDR3 spans 12 residues. V was cut by 5 bases and J by 3 bases, with 7 bases left in between. The CDR3 nucleotides read TGTGCCAGCAGTATGAGGGACACTGAAGCTTTCTTT. Its protein product is CASSMRDTEAFF.

A remark on this clonotype: At one boundary the junction diverges from the germline segment, which might be a read error. This chain connects TRBV7-7 to TRBJ2-2, with 8 positions matching TRBD1. Looked up from germline, CDR1 is SSHAT and CDR2 is FNYEAQ (reference sequence). The CDR3 sequence is 17 residues long. For the CDR3, the DNA is TGTGCTAGCAGCTTAGCGGAGACAGGGGCTAACACCGGGGAGCTGTTTTTT. Encoded protein: CASSLAETGANTGELFF.

Remarks on this clonotype: At one end the junction does not follow the germline gene, possibly because of a read error. This chain connects TRBV19 to TRBJ1-6; D ambiguous. Germline V gene data show CDR1 as LNHDA and CDR2 as SQIVND (reference sequence). The CDR3 has 14 amino acids. DNA for the CDR3: TGTGCCAGTAGTATGGCAGGAGGGCGGGAAAGGCTCTCTTTT. This encodes CASSMAGGRERLSF.

V usage is TRBV5-4 and J usage is TRBJ1-2, with 9 positions matching TRBD1. CDR1 is SGHNT, CDR2 YYREEE, per germline (reference sequence). The CDR3 contains 18 residues. Losses at the gene ends were 4 bases for V and 4 bases for J; bases not matched to a gene: 17. CDR3 in amino acids: CASSEPIRSGTGSYGYTF. The CDR3 coding sequence is TGTGCCAGCAGCGAGCCAATTAGATCCGGGACAGGGTCCTATGGCTACACCTTC.

The sample holds a few counts of this clonotype. The rearrangement joins TRBV5-1 to TRBJ2-5; D may be TRBD1 (6 bases). This CDR3 comprises 15 residues. V lost 5 bases to trimming and J lost 0 bases, with 14 bases between them. CDR1 is SGHRS and CDR2 is YFSETQ in the germline V gene. The chain's CDR3 is CASRKIGQNQETQYF. CDR3 in DNA: TGCGCCAGCAGGAAAATCGGACAGAACCAAGAGACCCAGTACTTC. The variable domain in full, with the rest retrieved from reference TRBV5-1 and TRBJ2-5, is KAGVTQTPRYLIKTRGQQVTLSCSPISGHRSVSWYQQTPGQGLQFLFEYFSETQRNKGNFPGRFSGRQFSNSRSEMNVSTLELGDSALYLCASRKIGQNQETQYFGPGTRLLVL.

The genes are TRBV18 and TRBJ1-3; TRBD1 matches 7 bases. The CDR3 spans 15 residues. Losses at the gene ends were 1 base for V and 2 bases for J; bases not matched to a gene: 2. Germline V CDR1 and CDR2: KGHSH, LQKENI. CDR3 in amino acids: CASSPLTGAGNTIYF. The CDR3 nucleotides read TGTGCCAGCTCACCACTTACAGGGGCTGGAAACACCATATATTTT.